This passage covers 12 T cell receptor beta chains from one sample sequenced in a study of tissue T cells after allogeneic stem cell transplantation. The assay was immunoSEQ multiplex PCR, and TCRdb's table has in-frame clones only and misses some. Among about 48,000 clones listed, roughly four fifths were seen once. The sequenced sample was sorted cells pooled from one or two spleens. These receptors were obtained from a pool of C57BL/6 mice in good health.

As for this clone: Gene names are the mouse ones. Read sequence stops 1 residue before the CDR3 end, and the germline J gene provides the missing end. The V and J genes are TRBV5 and TRBJ2-7; 14 nucleotides line up with TRBD2. This CDR3 has 15 residues. The V gene end was trimmed by 4 bases and the J gene end by 5 bases; junction bases not matched to a gene: 4. The germline V gene has CDR1 LGHNA and CDR2 YNLKQL (reference sequence). The CDR3 reads CASSLGTGGAHEQYF. The part of the CDR3 DNA that was read is TGTGCCAGCAGCCTCGGGACTGGGGGGGCCCATGAACAGTAC.

This clone appeared a few times. Mouse germline and gene names are used. From the germline J gene comes the end of the CDR3, since the read stops 1 residue before it. The rearrangement uses TRBV13-3 and TRBJ2-5; TRBD2 agrees at 9 bases. The CDR3 covers 16 residues. The germline V gene has CDR1 NNHDY and CDR2 SYVADS. V shed 0 bases, J shed 2 bases, and the junction held 4 bases outside the gene matches. The CDR3 DNA, read in part, is TGTGCCAGCAGTGATGCCTGGGGGGGAACCCAAGACACCCAGTAC. This sequence encodes CASSDAWGGTQDTQY. The whole CDR3 protein is CASSDAWGGTQDTQYF.

Comment on this clone: The genes and germline here are from mouse. The read terminates 1 residue ahead of where the CDR3 ends, so the germline J gene completes it. The chain is built from TRBV13-1 and TRBJ1-1; D possibly corresponds to TRBD1 (5 bases). The CDR3 contains 13 residues. Germline V gene sequence: CDR1 NSHNY, CDR2 SYGAGN. Trimming stripped 5 bases from V and 0 bases from J, with 8 bases between. The sequenced part of the CDR3 DNA is TGTGCCAGCAGGCCGGGACAGAACACAGAAGTCTTC. Amino acids: CASRPGQNTEVF. Given in full, the CDR3 is CASRPGQNTEVFF.

Of note for this clone: Each gene name is a mouse one. The sequence runs out 1 residue before the end of the CDR3; the remainder is reconstructed from the germline J gene. The chain combines TRBV13-3 with TRBJ1-5; D unclear. Between the trimmed V and J ends, which lost 7 bases and 0 bases, there was a span of 14 bases. The CDR3 consists of 15 residues. In germline, CDR1 is NNHDY, CDR2 SYVADS. CDR3 DNA (partial): TGTGCCAGCGCTCGATCCGGGTATAACAACCAGGCTCCGCTT. Translation gives CASARSGYNNQAPL. The full CDR3 sequence reads CASARSGYNNQAPLF.

This clone was picked up a small number of times. Genes here carry mouse names. The read stops 1 residue short of the end of the CDR3; the missing end is completed from the germline J gene. This chain links TRBV13-2 with TRBJ2-7, with D tentatively TRBD1 (6 bases). Between the trimmed V and J ends, which lost 2 bases and 4 bases, there was a span of 10 bases. The germline V gene has CDR1 NNHNN and CDR2 SYGAGS (reference sequence). The CDR3 runs 13 residues. CDR3 DNA (partial): TGTGCCAGCGGTGAACACAGGGCGTATGAACAGTAC. Its protein product is CASGEHRAYEQY. The whole CDR3 protein reads CASGEHRAYEQYF.

With respect to this clone: The listed genes are named as in mouse. The CDR3 end falls 1 residue outside the read, so it is completed with the germline J gene. V is TRBV1 and J is TRBJ1-4; 8 nucleotides line up with TRBD1. With 1 base clipped from V and 7 bases from J, the junction kept 5 bases outside the gene matches. The germline CDR1 and CDR2 sequences are NSQYPW and LRSPGD (reference sequence). This CDR3 is 15 amino acids long. CDR3 protein: CTCSAGTGSSERLFF. The sequenced part of the CDR3 DNA is TGCACCTGCAGTGCAGGGACAGGGAGTAGCGAAAGATTATTT.

Remarks on this clone: The genes and germline here are from mouse. With the read ending 1 residue before the CDR3 end, the germline J gene is used to fill in that end. V gene TRBV17 combines with J gene TRBJ1-3, with 10 bases aligning to TRBD1. The ends lost 5 bases at V and 3 bases at J; junction bases unmatched: 1. CDR3 length: 14 residues. CDR1 is MNHDT, CDR2 YYDKIL, per germline. This CDR3 is CASSGTGVGNTLYF. CDR3 DNA (partial): TGTGCTAGCAGTGGGACAGGGGTTGGAAATACGCTCTAT.

About this clone itself: Mouse names are used for the genes. Sequencing ends 1 residue short of the CDR3 end; the germline J gene provides the rest. V gene TRBV24 combines with J gene TRBJ1-4; maybe TRBD1 (5 bases). V gave up 4 bases and J gave up 3 bases, with 12 bases separating them. The CDR3 loop spans 15 amino acids. Germline lookup yields CDR1 KGHTA and CDR2 FRNEEI. CDR3 amino acids: CASSPRDGPNERLFF. CDR3 DNA (partial): TGTGCCAGCAGTCCCCGGGACGGGCCCAACGAAAGATTATTT.

Concerning this clone itself: Mouse gene names and germline throughout. The read falls 1 residue short of the CDR3 end, and the missing part is taken from the germline J gene. This chain joins TRBV1 and TRBJ2-2; no firm D call. V was clipped by 5 bases and J by 1 base, with 2 bases between them. CDR3 size: 12 residues. CDR1 is NSQYPW and CDR2 is LRSPGD in the germline V gene (reference sequence). The CDR3 bases that were read are TGCACCTGCAGTCAAAACACCGGGCAGCTCTAC. It encodes CTCSQNTGQLY. The CDR3 in full is CTCSQNTGQLYF.

About this clone itself: Gene names denote mouse genes. The CDR3 extends 1 residue past the end of the read, so its final part is completed from the germline J gene. This rearrangement joins TRBV16 to TRBJ2-5; D perhaps matches TRBD2 (5 bases). V lost 2 bases and J 2 bases, leaving 8 bases between the germline ends. The CDR3 covers 14 residues. Germline loops: CDR1 SGHSA, CDR2 FRNQAP. CDR3 DNA (partial): TGTGCAAGCAGCTTATTTGGGGTCCAAGACACCCAGTAC. It encodes CASSLFGVQDTQY. The full CDR3 reads CASSLFGVQDTQYF.

A remark on this clone: The listed genes are named as in mouse. The CDR3 end is not reached by the read, which stops 1 residue before it; the germline J gene fills it in. The chain uses TRBV2 and TRBJ2-5; 8 positions agree with TRBD2. Germline trimming cut 0 bases from V and 7 bases from J; bases unmatched to any gene: 3. Germline V lookup: CDR1 LGHNA, CDR2 YSYQKL. The CDR3 loop spans 14 amino acids. The CDR3 region is CASSQDAGGNTQYF. The sequenced CDR3 bases are TGTGCCAGCAGCCAAGACGCTGGGGGGAACACCCAGTAC.

In regard to this clone: Gene names refer to mouse genes. The CDR3 end falls 1 residue outside the read, so it is completed with the germline J gene. This specimen includes other DNA sequences encoding the same CDR3. The gene calls are TRBV12-1 and TRBJ2-1, with 9 bases that match TRBD1. With 0 bases clipped from V and 4 bases from J, the junction kept 0 bases outside the gene matches. The CDR3 totals 14 residues. Germline CDR1 and CDR2: SGHSN and HYEKVE. CDR3 sequence reads: CASSLGQGYAEQFF. The sequenced part of the CDR3 DNA is TGTGCCAGCTCTCTCGGACAGGGGTATGCTGAGCAGTTC.